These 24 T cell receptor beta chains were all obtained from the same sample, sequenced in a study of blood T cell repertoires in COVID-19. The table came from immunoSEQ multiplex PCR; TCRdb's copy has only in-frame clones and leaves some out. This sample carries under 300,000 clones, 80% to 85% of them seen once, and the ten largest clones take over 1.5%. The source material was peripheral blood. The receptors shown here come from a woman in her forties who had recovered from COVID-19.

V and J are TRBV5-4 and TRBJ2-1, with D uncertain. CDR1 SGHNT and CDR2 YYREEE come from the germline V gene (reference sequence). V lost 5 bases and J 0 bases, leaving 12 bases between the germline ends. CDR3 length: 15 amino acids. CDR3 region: CASSFARSSYNEQFF. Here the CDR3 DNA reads TGTGCCAGCAGTTTCGCCCGTAGCTCCTACAATGAGCAGTTCTTC.

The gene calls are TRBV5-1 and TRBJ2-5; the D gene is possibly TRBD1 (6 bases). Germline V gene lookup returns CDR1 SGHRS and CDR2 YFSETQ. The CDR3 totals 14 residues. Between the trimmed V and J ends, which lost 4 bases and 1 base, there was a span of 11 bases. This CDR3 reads CASSRQDLQETQYF. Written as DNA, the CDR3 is TGCGCCAGCAGCAGACAGGACCTCCAAGAGACCCAGTACTTC.

Here the CDR3 DNA reads TGTGCCAGCAAGGGGCCGTCCCAAGGGGAAAAACTGTTTTTT. Amino acid sequence: CASKGPSQGEKLFF. V is TRBV7-2 and J is TRBJ1-4; the D gene is possibly TRBD1 (5 bases). CDR3 size: 14 residues. Deletions cut 7 bases from V and 8 bases from J, with 17 bases between. The V gene's germline CDR1 is SGHTA and CDR2 FQGNSA.

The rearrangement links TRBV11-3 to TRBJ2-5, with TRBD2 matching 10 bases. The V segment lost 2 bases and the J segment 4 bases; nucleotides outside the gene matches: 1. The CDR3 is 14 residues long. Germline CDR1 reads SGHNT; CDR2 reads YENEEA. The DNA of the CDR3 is TGTGCCAGCAGCTTACTAGCGGGGGCAGAGACCCAGTACTTC. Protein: CASSLLAGAETQYF.

CDR3 sequence (DNA): TGCGCCAGCAGCTCTCAACGTCGGGTCACCGGGGAGCTGTTTTTT. Translating gives CASSSQRRVTGELFF. This chain uses TRBV4-1 with TRBJ2-2; D remains ambiguous. V was trimmed by 5 bases and J by 4 bases, leaving 14 bases between them. Per germline, CDR1 MGHRA and CDR2 YSYEKL. The CDR3 runs 15 residues.

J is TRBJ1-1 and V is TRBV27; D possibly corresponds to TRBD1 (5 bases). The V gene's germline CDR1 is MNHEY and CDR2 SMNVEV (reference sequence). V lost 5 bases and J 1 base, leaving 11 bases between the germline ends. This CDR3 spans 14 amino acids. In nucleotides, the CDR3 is TGTGCCAGCAGTCAGAGTCAGGGGAACACTGAAGCTTTCTTT. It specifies CASSQSQGNTEAFF.

The CDR3 DNA reads as TGTGCCAGCAGCCAACAAGGGACAGTGGCCTACGAGCAGTACTTC. It codes for CASSQQGTVAYEQYF. V gene TRBV4-2 combines with J gene TRBJ2-7, with TRBD1 matching over 7 bases. Looked up from germline, CDR1 is LGHNA and CDR2 is YNFKEQ. This CDR3 contains 15 residues. Trimming cost V 2 bases and J 2 bases; bases outside gene matches: 6.

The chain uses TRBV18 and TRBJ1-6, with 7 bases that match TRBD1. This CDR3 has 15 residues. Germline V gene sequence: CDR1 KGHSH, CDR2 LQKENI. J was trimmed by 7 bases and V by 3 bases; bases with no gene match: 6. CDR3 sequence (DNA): TGTGCCAGCTCACCCCTGGGACAGACCAATTCACCCCTCCACTTT. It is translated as CASSPLGQTNSPLHF.

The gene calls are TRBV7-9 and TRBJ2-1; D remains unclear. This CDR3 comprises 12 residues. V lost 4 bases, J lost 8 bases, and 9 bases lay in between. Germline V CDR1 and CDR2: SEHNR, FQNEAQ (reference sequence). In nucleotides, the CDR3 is TGTGCCAGCAGCTCTACGTACGATGAGCAGTTCTTC. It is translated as CASSSTYDEQFF.

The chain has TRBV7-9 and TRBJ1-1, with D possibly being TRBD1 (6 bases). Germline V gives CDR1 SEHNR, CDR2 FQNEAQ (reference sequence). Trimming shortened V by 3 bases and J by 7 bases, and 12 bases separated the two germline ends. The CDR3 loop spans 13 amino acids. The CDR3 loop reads CASSFGGRSEAFF. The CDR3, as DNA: TGTGCCAGCAGCTTCGGGGGGCGGAGTGAAGCTTTCTTT.

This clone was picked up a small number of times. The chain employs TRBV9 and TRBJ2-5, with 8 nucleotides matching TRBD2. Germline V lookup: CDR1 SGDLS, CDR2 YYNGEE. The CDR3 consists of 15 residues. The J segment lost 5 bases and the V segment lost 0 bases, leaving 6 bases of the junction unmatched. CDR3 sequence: CASSVDPGGVETQYF. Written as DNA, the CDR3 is TGTGCCAGCAGCGTAGACCCGGGGGGGGTCGAGACCCAGTACTTC.

CDR3 nucleotide sequence: TGTGCCAGCAGTGGGACAGCCGACGCGAACACCGGGGAGCTGTTTTTT. Its translation is CASSGTADANTGELFF. The chain has TRBV6-1 and TRBJ2-2; a weak D match, TRBD1 (6 bases). Deletions cut 4 bases from V and 0 bases from J, with 12 bases between. The CDR3 spans 16 residues. Germline loops: CDR1 MNHNS, CDR2 SASEGT.

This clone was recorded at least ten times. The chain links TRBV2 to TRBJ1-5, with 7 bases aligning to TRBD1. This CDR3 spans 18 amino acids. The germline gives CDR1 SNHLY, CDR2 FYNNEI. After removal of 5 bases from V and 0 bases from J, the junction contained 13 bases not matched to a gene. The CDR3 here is CASSTDPGQSYSNQPQHF. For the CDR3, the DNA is TGTGCCAGCAGTACCGACCCGGGACAGAGTTATAGCAATCAGCCCCAGCATTTT.

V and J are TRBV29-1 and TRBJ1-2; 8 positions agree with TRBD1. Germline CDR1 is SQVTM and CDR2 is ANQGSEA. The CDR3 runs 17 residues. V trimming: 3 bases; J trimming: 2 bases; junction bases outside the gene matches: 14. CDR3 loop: CSVEGARGRALNYGYTF. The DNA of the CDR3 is TGCAGCGTTGAGGGCGCCAGGGGGCGGGCGTTAAACTATGGCTACACCTTC.

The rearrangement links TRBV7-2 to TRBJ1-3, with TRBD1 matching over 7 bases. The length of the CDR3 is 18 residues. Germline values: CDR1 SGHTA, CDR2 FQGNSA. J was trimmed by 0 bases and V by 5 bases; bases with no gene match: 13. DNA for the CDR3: TGTGCCAGCAGCCTGGACCGGGACAGACGAAACTCTGGAAACACCATATATTTT. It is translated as CASSLDRDRRNSGNTIYF. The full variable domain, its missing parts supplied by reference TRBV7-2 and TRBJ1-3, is GAGVSQSPSNKVTEKGKDVELRCDPISGHTALYWYRQSLGQGLEFLIYFQGNSAPDKSGLPSDRFSAERTGGSVSTLTIQRTQQEDSAVYLCASSLDRDRRNSGNTIYFGEGSWLTVV.

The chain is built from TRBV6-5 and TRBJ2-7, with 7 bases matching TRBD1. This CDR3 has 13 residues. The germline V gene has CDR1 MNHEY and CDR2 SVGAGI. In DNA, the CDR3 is TGTGGGACGTGGGGACAGAGCTCCTACGAGCAGTACTTC. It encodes CGTWGQSSYEQYF.

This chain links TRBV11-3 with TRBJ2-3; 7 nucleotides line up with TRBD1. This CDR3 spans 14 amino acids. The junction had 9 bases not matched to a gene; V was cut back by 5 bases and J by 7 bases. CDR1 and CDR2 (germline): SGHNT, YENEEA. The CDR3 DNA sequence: TGTGCCAGCAGCACCGATAGACAGGGAAATACGCAGTATTTT. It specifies CASSTDRQGNTQYF.

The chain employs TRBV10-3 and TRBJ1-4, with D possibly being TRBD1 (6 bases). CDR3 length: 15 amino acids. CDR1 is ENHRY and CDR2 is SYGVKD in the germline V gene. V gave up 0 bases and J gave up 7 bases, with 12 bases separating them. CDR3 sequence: CAISESKGDSEKLFF. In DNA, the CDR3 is TGTGCCATCAGTGAGTCAAAGGGGGATTCTGAAAAACTGTTTTTT.

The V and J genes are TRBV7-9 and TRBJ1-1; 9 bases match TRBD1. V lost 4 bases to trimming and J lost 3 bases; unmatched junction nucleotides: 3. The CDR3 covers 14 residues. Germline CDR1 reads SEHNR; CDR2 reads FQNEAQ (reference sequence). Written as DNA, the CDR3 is TGTGCCAGCAGCTCACAGGGGGCCGACACTGAAGCTTTCTTT. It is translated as CASSSQGADTEAFF.

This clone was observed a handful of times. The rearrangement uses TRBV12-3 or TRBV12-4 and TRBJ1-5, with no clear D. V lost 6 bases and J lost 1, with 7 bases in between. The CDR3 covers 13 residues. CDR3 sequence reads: CASSPPSNQPQHF. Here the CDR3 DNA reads TGTGCCAGCAGCCCTCCGAGCAATCAGCCCCAGCATTTT.

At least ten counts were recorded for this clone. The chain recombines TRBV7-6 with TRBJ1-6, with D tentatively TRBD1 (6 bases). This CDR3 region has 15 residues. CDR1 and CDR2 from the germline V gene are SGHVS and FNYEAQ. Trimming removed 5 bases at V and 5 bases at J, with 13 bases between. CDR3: CASSQGTPDNSPLHF. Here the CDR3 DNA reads TGTGCCAGCAGCCAAGGGACACCTGATAATTCACCCCTCCACTTT.

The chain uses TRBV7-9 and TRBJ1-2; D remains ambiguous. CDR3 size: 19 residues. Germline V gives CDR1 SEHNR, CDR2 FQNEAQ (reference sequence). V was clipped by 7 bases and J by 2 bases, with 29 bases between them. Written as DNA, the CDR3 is TGTGCCAGCACCATTTCTGTTGGAGGGCGGGAATCTGGGAACTATGGCTACACCTTC. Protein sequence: CASTISVGGRESGNYGYTF. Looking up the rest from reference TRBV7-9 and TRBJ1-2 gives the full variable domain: DTGVSQNPRHKITKRGQNVTFRCDPISEHNRLYWYRQTLGQGPEFLTYFQNEAQLEKSRLLSDRFSAERPKGSFSTLEIQRTEQGDSAMYLCASTISVGGRESGNYGYTFGSGTRLTVV.

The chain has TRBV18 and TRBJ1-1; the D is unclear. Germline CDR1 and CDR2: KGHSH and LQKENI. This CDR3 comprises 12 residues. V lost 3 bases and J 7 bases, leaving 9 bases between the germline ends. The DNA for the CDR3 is TGTGCCAGCTCACCGCAAGAGCTTGAAGCTTTCTTT. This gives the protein CASSPQELEAFF.

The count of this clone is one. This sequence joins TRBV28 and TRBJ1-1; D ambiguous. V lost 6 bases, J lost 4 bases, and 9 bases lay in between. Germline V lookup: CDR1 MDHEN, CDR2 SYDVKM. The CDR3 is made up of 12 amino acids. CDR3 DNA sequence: TGTGCCAGCAGCCGCGCCCCCACTGAAGCTTTCTTT. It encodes CASSRAPTEAFF. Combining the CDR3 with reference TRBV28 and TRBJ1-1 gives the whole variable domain DVKVTQSSRYLVKRTGEKVFLECVQDMDHENMFWYRQDPGLGLRLIYFSYDVKMKEKGDIPEGYSVSREKKERFSLILESASTNQTSMYLCASSRAPTEAFFGQGTRLTVV.